The 22 T cell receptor beta chains below come from one sample, sequenced in a study of Ad26.COV2.S vaccination and SARS-CoV-2 variants. TCRdb's copy holds only in-frame clones and misses some; the assay was immunoSEQ multiplex PCR. The sample holds around 300,000 clones, more than 85% seen once. The treatment denotes: some 19 received Ad26.COV2.S at low or high dose, single or two shots; a few received placebo; per-sample allocation not given. The study sampled participants on day 63 after the first vaccine or placebo injection. The source was peripheral blood, collected in a trial of Ad26.COV2.S vaccine versus placebo. These TCRs come from a person between 18 and 60 years old who received the Ad26.COV2.S COVID-19 vaccine or a placebo.

V and J are TRBV9 and TRBJ2-1; D might be TRBD2 (5 bases). Trimming cost V 2 bases and J 0 bases, with 9 bases left between them. Per the germline V gene, CDR1 is SGDLS and CDR2 is YYNGEE. The CDR3 has 15 amino acids. The CDR3 region has the DNA TGTGCCAGCAGCGTGGACTCGACCTCCTACAATGAGCAGTTCTTC. This gives the protein CASSVDSTSYNEQFF.

The chain couples TRBV6-6 to TRBJ2-7; D ambiguous. Germline V lookup: CDR1 MNHNY, CDR2 SVGAGI (reference sequence). The CDR3 is 12 amino acids. Trimming stripped 5 bases from V and 3 bases from J, with 8 bases between. The CDR3, as DNA: TGTGCCAGCAGTCTGGTCGGCTACGAGCAGTACTTC. Amino acid sequence: CASSLVGYEQYF.

The chain joins TRBV2 to TRBJ2-7, with TRBD2 matching over 13 bases. CDR3 length: 15 amino acids. The germline gives CDR1 SNHLY, CDR2 FYNNEI. Losses at the gene ends were 1 base for V and 4 bases for J; bases not matched to a gene: 1. This CDR3 is CASSEGTSGRYEQYF. Here the CDR3 DNA reads TGTGCCAGCAGTGAAGGGACTAGCGGGAGATACGAGCAGTACTTC. The complete variable domain, with remaining parts taken from reference TRBV2 and TRBJ2-7, reads EPEVTQTPSHQVTQMGQEVILRCVPISNHLYFYWYRQILGQKVEFLVSFYNNEISEKSEIFDDQFSVERPDGSNFTLKIRSTKLEDSAMYFCASSEGTSGRYEQYFGPGTRLTVT.

The J gene is TRBJ1-1, the V gene TRBV7-2; D remains unclear. The germline V and J ends were trimmed by 2 bases and 0 bases, with 7 bases remaining between them. Germline V gene data show CDR1 as SGHTA and CDR2 as FQGNSA. This CDR3 is built from 14 residues. The CDR3 nucleotides read TGTGCCAGCAGCTTATCTGCGGTGAACACTGAAGCTTTCTTT. It encodes CASSLSAVNTEAFF.

This clone was seen ten or more times. V usage is TRBV20-1 and J usage is TRBJ1-2, with D hard to call. Germline V gene lookup returns CDR1 DFQATT and CDR2 SNEGSKA (reference sequence). Trimming stripped 3 bases from V and 0 bases from J, with 8 bases between. CDR3 length: 13 residues. Here the CDR3 reads CSASATSNYGYTF. In DNA form, the CDR3 reads TGCAGTGCTAGTGCCACCTCTAACTATGGCTACACCTTC.

The chain is built from TRBV9 and TRBJ2-1; 7 bases match TRBD2. Germline V lookup: CDR1 SGDLS, CDR2 YYNGEE. The V segment lost 4 bases and the J segment 7 bases; nucleotides outside the gene matches: 14. The CDR3 is made up of 16 amino acids. The CDR3 DNA follows: TGTGCCAGCAGCCGTCAGGGTGGGAGGGAGTGGAATGAGCAGTTCTTC. Translation: CASSRQGGREWNEQFF.

The V gene is TRBV28, the J gene TRBJ1-2; D unresolved. CDR1 MDHEN and CDR2 SYDVKM come from the germline V gene. V gave up 7 bases and J gave up 0 bases, with 12 bases separating them. CDR3 length: 14 residues. The DNA of the CDR3 is TGTGCCAGCACTACAGCCCTACCTAACTATGGCTACACCTTC. The encoded protein is CASTTALPNYGYTF.

J is TRBJ1-4 and V is TRBV19; TRBD1 matches 7 bases. The CDR3 runs to 14 residues. V dropped 6 bases and J dropped 8; count of bases not matched to a gene: 9. Per the germline V gene, CDR1 is LNHDA and CDR2 is SQIVND (reference sequence). The DNA of the CDR3 is TGTGCCAGTAGACGACAGGGCAGGGGAGAAAAACTGTTTTTT. This sequence encodes CASRRQGRGEKLFF.

The chain is built from TRBV7-9 and TRBJ1-3, with unresolved D. This CDR3 is built from 13 residues. Germline CDR1 reads SEHNR; CDR2 reads FQNEAQ (reference sequence). V shed 2 bases and J shed 4 bases, with 6 bases lying between them. The CDR3 region is CASSLPGGNTIYF. Here the CDR3 DNA reads TGTGCCAGCAGCTTACCGGGGGGAAACACCATATATTTT.

The chain recombines TRBV7-2 with TRBJ1-4, with D perhaps TRBD1 (5 bases). The V end lost 1 base, the J end lost 6 bases, and 12 bases lay between the germline ends. This CDR3 contains 15 residues. CDR1 is SGHTA, CDR2 FQGNSA, per germline. The CDR3 nucleotides read TGTGCCAGCAGCTTAGGCAGGGCGGTGTATGAAAAACTGTTTTTT. It specifies CASSLGRAVYEKLFF.

The chain couples TRBV5-5 to TRBJ2-6; 7 nucleotides line up with TRBD1. After removal of 1 base from V and 1 base from J, the junction contained 2 bases not matched to a gene. The CDR3 is made up of 16 amino acids. Germline V CDR1 and CDR2: SGHKS, YYEKEE (reference sequence). CDR3 coding DNA: TGTGCCAGCAGCTTGACAGGGGTTTCTGGGGCCAACGTCCTGACTTTC. Encoded protein: CASSLTGVSGANVLTF.

This clone was observed a single time. This chain joins TRBV19 and TRBJ2-2; tentatively, D is TRBD2 (6 bases). The germline gives CDR1 LNHDA, CDR2 SQIVND (reference sequence). The V end lost 5 bases, the J end lost 8 bases, and 15 bases lay between the germline ends. The CDR3 extends over 14 amino acids. As DNA, the CDR3 is TGTGCCAGTAGTCTTTTGCGGGACGGTGGGGAGCTGTTTTTT. Its protein product is CASSLLRDGGELFF.

The chain has TRBV6-5 and TRBJ1-6, with no clear D. Germline CDR1 MNHEY, CDR2 SVGAGI. The V end was cut by 4 bases, the J end by 11 bases, with 15 bases between. This CDR3 spans 14 amino acids. Here the CDR3 reads CASSSFPGWAPLHF. Written as DNA, the CDR3 is TGTGCCAGCAGTTCCTTCCCCGGTTGGGCACCCCTCCACTTT.

This clone is a singleton in its sample. This chain connects TRBV6-5 to TRBJ1-1, with 11 positions matching TRBD1. CDR1 is MNHEY, CDR2 SVGAGI, per germline. The CDR3 extends over 16 amino acids. The V and J ends lost 2 bases and 5 bases, in that order; junction bases with no gene match: 7. The CDR3 nucleotides are TGTGCCAGCAGTTACGCCGGACAGGGGGCTGGTACTGAAGCTTTCTTT. Translation gives CASSYAGQGAGTEAFF.

About this clone itself: One end of the junction fails to match germline, which may point to a read error. The genes are TRBV11-3 and TRBJ2-1; 10 bases are shared with TRBD2. Germline CDR1 and CDR2: SGHNT and YENEEA. The length of the CDR3 is 21 residues. Here the CDR3 reads CASSLDRRASGGLSSYNEQFF. Written as DNA, the CDR3 is TGTGCCAGCAGCCTAGATCGTAGGGCTAGCGGGGGCCTCAGCTCCTACAATGAGCAGTTCTTC.

The chain links TRBV6-2 or TRBV6-3 to TRBJ2-2; 15 bases fit TRBD2. CDR1 and CDR2 from the germline V gene are MNHEY and SVGEGT. The V segment lost 0 bases and the J segment 2 bases; nucleotides outside the gene matches: 7. The CDR3 extends over 20 amino acids. This chain's CDR3 is CASSYSVGLAGGLNTGELFF. The CDR3 DNA reads TGTGCCAGCAGTTACTCGGTCGGACTAGCGGGGGGGCTTAACACCGGGGAGCTGTTTTTT.

The CDR3 region has the DNA TGTGCCAGCAGCCGGGACAGCTCTAGCACAGATACGCAGTATTTT. This sequence encodes CASSRDSSSTDTQYF. This sequence joins TRBV11-3 and TRBJ2-3, with TRBD1 identical over 7 bases. With 5 bases clipped from V and 0 bases from J, the junction kept 5 bases outside the gene matches. Germline lookup yields CDR1 SGHNT and CDR2 YENEEA. The CDR3 has 15 residues.

V and J are TRBV4-3 and TRBJ1-2; 10 nucleotides agree with TRBD1. Germline V CDR1 and CDR2: LGHNA, YSLEER. V lost 1 base to trimming and J lost 3 bases; unmatched junction nucleotides: 14. The CDR3 length is 19 residues. CDR3 nucleotide sequence: TGCGCCAGCAGCCAAGGGAAACCGGGACAGGGGAGGGCGGACTATGGCTACACCTTC. Encoded protein: CASSQGKPGQGRADYGYTF.

Only one count was recorded for this clone. V and J are TRBV7-9 and TRBJ2-1; D tentatively reads TRBD1 or TRBD2 (6 bases each). V was clipped by 3 bases and J by 8 bases, with 23 bases between them. The CDR3 runs 17 residues. From germline, CDR1 is SEHNR and CDR2 FQNEAQ (reference sequence). For the CDR3, the DNA is TGTGCCAGCAGCTTGGCCGTTTGGGGGGCAGTAAGAGATGAGCAGTTCTTC. Translating it yields CASSLAVWGAVRDEQFF. Together with reference TRBV7-9 and TRBJ2-1, the CDR3 gives the full variable domain: DTGVSQNPRHKITKRGQNVTFRCDPISEHNRLYWYRQTLGQGPEFLTYFQNEAQLEKSRLLSDRFSAERPKGSFSTLEIQRTEQGDSAMYLCASSLAVWGAVRDEQFFGPGTRLTVL.

J is TRBJ1-1 and V is TRBV7-9, with 7 bases that match TRBD1. The CDR3 sequence is 15 residues long. In germline, CDR1 is SEHNR, CDR2 FQNEAQ (reference sequence). V gave up 4 bases and J gave up 0 bases; unmatched junction bases: 5. Written as DNA, the CDR3 is TGTGCCAGCAGCTCACGACAGGGAATGAACACTGAAGCTTTCTTT. Amino acids: CASSSRQGMNTEAFF.

The V gene is TRBV2, the J gene TRBJ2-5, with 7 nucleotides matching TRBD2. The CDR3 extends over 14 amino acids. The ends lost 2 bases at V and 4 bases at J; junction bases unmatched: 4. Looked up from germline, CDR1 is SNHLY and CDR2 is FYNNEI. In DNA form, the CDR3 reads TGTGCCAGCAGTGAATCGGGGGGTGGAGAGACCCAGTACTTC. Protein product: CASSESGGGETQYF.

This chain links TRBV24-1 with TRBJ2-1; possibly TRBD2 for D (5 bases). The CDR3 extends over 13 amino acids. V was cut by 4 bases and J by 6 bases, with 9 bases left in between. Per germline, CDR1 KGHDR and CDR2 SFDVKD. The CDR3 sequence is CATSEGEANEQFF. The DNA for the CDR3 is TGTGCCACCAGTGAGGGAGAGGCCAATGAGCAGTTCTTC.